These 11 T cell receptor beta chains share one sample of origin, sequenced in a study of blood T cell repertoires in COVID-19. The method was immunoSEQ multiplex PCR; TCRdb's version includes in-frame clones alone and lacks a portion of them. This repertoire shows under 200,000 clones, about 83% found once; its top ten account for about a tenth. Sequencing was performed on peripheral blood. The source is a woman in her 70s with COVID-19, enrolled during active disease.

This chain joins TRBV7-6 and TRBJ2-5, with TRBD2 identical over 10 bases. The V gene's germline CDR1 is SGHVS and CDR2 FNYEAQ. The length of the CDR3 is 15 residues. Germline trimming cut 5 bases from V and 4 bases from J; bases unmatched to any gene: 7. The CDR3 DNA follows: TGTGCCAGCAGCAGAGCGGGGGGGCCACTAGAGACCCAGTACTTC. It codes for CASSRAGGPLETQYF. Combining the CDR3 with reference TRBV7-6 and TRBJ2-5 gives the whole variable domain GAGVSQSPRYKVTKRGQDVALRCDPISGHVSLYWYRQALGQGPEFLTYFNYEAQQDKSGLPNDRFSAERPEGSISTLTIQRTEQRDSAMYRCASSRAGGPLETQYFGPGTRLLVL.

This chain links TRBV27 with TRBJ1-3; 7 bases agree with TRBD1. Germline loops: CDR1 MNHEY, CDR2 SMNVEV (reference sequence). This CDR3 spans 16 amino acids. J was trimmed by 3 bases and V by 8 bases; bases with no gene match: 13. Written as DNA, the CDR3 is TGTGCCAGCCGACGGTGGGGTCAGGGGGATGGAAACACCATATATTTT. Translating it yields CASRRWGQGDGNTIYF.

This sequence joins TRBV7-3 and TRBJ2-2; D possibly corresponds to TRBD2 (6 bases). Germline lookup yields CDR1 SGHTA and CDR2 FQGTGA. V was clipped by 0 bases and J by 4 bases, with 12 bases between them. This CDR3 spans 16 amino acids. CDR3 amino acids: CASSLTGTAGTGELFF. DNA for the CDR3: TGTGCCAGCAGCTTAACGGGGACTGCGGGCACCGGGGAGCTGTTTTTT. Looking up the rest from reference TRBV7-3 and TRBJ2-2 gives the full variable domain: GAGVSQTPSNKVTEKGKYVELRCDPISGHTALYWYRQSLGQGPEFLIYFQGTGAADDSGLPNDRFFAVRPEGSVSTLKIQRTERGDSAVYLCASSLTGTAGTGELFFGEGSRLTVL.

CDR3 bases: TGTGCCAGCTCACGGACAGGGGATAGCGGGGAGCTGTTTTTT. Its translation: CASSRTGDSGELFF. The V call is TRBV18, the J call TRBJ2-2; 9 bases agree with TRBD1. There are 14 residues in the CDR3. Germline V gives CDR1 KGHSH, CDR2 LQKENI. Trimming at V came to 4 bases and at J to 7 bases, leaving 4 bases not matched to a gene.

The CDR3 here is CAISESMQGPTEQYF. The DNA for the CDR3 is TGTGCCATCAGTGAGTCGATGCAGGGCCCGACCGAGCAGTACTTC. The gene calls are TRBV10-3 and TRBJ2-7, with D perhaps matching TRBD1 (5 bases). Germline V gene sequence: CDR1 ENHRY, CDR2 SYGVKD. This CDR3 is built from 15 residues. The V gene lost 0 bases and the J gene lost 6 bases, with 15 bases spanning the gap.

This chain joins TRBV7-2 and TRBJ1-2, with a tentative D call TRBD1 (6 bases). Trimming took off 6 bases at V and 6 bases at J, with 20 bases between the two ends. This CDR3 spans 15 amino acids. CDR1 and CDR2 from the germline V gene are SGHTA and FQGNSA. The CDR3 DNA sequence: TGTGCCAGCAGTCAGGACAGTCTCACCCCCCATGGCTACACCTTC. Translating gives CASSQDSLTPHGYTF.

Remarks on this clone: At one boundary the junction diverges from the germline segment, which might be a read error. This rearrangement joins TRBV28 to TRBJ1-6, with no clear D. CDR1 and CDR2 (germline): MDHEN, SYDVKM. The CDR3 is 10 amino acids. The CDR3 sequence is CASLPLPGPF. The CDR3 nucleotides read TGTGCCAGTCTCCCCCTTCCGGGTCCCTTT.

This clone turned up a few times. V usage is TRBV7-8 and J usage is TRBJ1-5; no reliable D call. The germline gives CDR1 SGHVS, CDR2 FQNEAQ. The V gene lost 4 bases and the J gene lost 0 bases, with 7 bases spanning the gap. This CDR3 region has 14 residues. The CDR3: CASSSLYSNQPQHF. The DNA for the CDR3 is TGTGCCAGCAGCTCCTTGTATAGCAATCAGCCCCAGCATTTT.

V is TRBV3-1 (or the pseudogene TRBV3-2) and J is TRBJ2-1; 8 bases are a match to TRBD2. This CDR3 spans 15 amino acids. Unmatched junction bases numbered 10, after V lost 5 bases and J lost 7 bases. Germline loops: CDR1 LGHDT, CDR2 YNNKEL (reference sequence). CDR3 DNA: TGTGCCAGCAGCTCCCGGATAGCGGGGAGAAATGAGCAGTTCTTC. Translation: CASSSRIAGRNEQFF.

A single count supports this clone. The chain joins TRBV3-1 (or the pseudogene TRBV3-2) to TRBJ1-3; 7 nucleotides agree with TRBD1. In germline, CDR1 is LGHDT, CDR2 YNNKEL (reference sequence). This CDR3 spans 15 amino acids. Trimming cost V 3 bases and J 0 bases; bases outside gene matches: 2. The CDR3 here is CASSQQGDSGNTIYF. In DNA, the CDR3 is TGTGCCAGCAGCCAGCAGGGGGACTCTGGAAACACCATATATTTT.

The chain joins TRBV19 to TRBJ1-2, with TRBD1 identical over 8 bases. Germline CDR1 reads LNHDA; CDR2 reads SQIVND (reference sequence). The CDR3 consists of 13 residues. After removal of 9 bases from V and 6 bases from J, the junction contained 9 bases not matched to a gene. CDR3 amino acids: CASGQGAIDGYTF. CDR3 DNA: TGTGCCAGCGGACAGGGAGCCATCGATGGCTACACCTTC.